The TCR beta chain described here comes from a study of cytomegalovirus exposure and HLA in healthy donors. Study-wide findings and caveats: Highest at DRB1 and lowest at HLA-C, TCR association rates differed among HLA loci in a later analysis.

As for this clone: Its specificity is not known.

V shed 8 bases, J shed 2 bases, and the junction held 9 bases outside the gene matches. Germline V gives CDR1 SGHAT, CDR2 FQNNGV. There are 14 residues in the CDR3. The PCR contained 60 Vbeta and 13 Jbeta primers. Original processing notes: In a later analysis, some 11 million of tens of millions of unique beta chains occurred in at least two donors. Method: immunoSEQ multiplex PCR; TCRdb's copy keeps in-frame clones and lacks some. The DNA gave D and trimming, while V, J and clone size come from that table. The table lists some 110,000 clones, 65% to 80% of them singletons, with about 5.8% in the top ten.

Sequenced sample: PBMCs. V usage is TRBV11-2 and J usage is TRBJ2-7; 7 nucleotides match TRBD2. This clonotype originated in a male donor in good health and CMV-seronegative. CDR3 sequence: CASHAGLTPYEQYF. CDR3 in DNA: TGTGCCAGCCACGCGGGACTAACCCCCTACGAGCAGTACTTC.